These 15 T cell receptor beta chains were sequenced from one sample in a study of cytomegalovirus exposure and HLA in healthy donors. This PCR relied on a set of 60 Vbeta primers and 13 Jbeta primers. Profiled with immunoSEQ multiplex PCR; TCRdb holds only in-frame clones, not every one. Across 200,000 to 250,000 clones, the top ten clones capture approximately 0.98% of the sample. The sequenced sample consisted of PBMCs. These receptors originate from a woman in her thirties in good health and CMV-seropositive.

The chain uses TRBV18 and TRBJ1-3; no clear D gene. The CDR3 consists of 16 residues. CDR1 and CDR2 (germline): KGHSH, LQKENI. Trimming shortened V by 2 bases and J by 9 bases, and 20 bases separated the two germline ends. CDR3 sequence (DNA): TGTGCCAGCTCACCAATGCGTGGCCAGAGCGTTGGCACCATATATTTT. The encoded protein is CASSPMRGQSVGTIYF.

The gene calls are TRBV18 and TRBJ2-1, with D perhaps TRBD1 (6 bases). Trimming removed 8 bases at V and 4 bases at J, with 15 bases between. Germline values: CDR1 KGHSH, CDR2 LQKENI. The CDR3 is 14 residues long. CDR3 in amino acids: CASAGTPGYNEQFF. Written as DNA, the CDR3 is TGTGCCAGCGCCGGGACACCGGGGTACAATGAGCAGTTCTTC.

The CDR3: CATSRDRGKETQYF. The CDR3 DNA reads TGTGCCACCAGCAGAGATCGCGGGAAGGAGACCCAGTACTTC. The V and J genes are TRBV15 and TRBJ2-5; D might be TRBD2 (6 bases). Trimming removed 0 bases from V and 5 bases from J, with 10 bases in between. CDR1 is LNHNV, CDR2 YYDKDF, per germline (reference sequence). The CDR3 spans 14 residues.

The V gene is TRBV5-1, the J gene TRBJ1-1; a possible D gene is TRBD1 (6 bases). V was cut by 3 bases and J by 1 base, with 22 bases left in between. The germline gives CDR1 SGHRS, CDR2 YFSETQ. This CDR3 spans 18 amino acids. The DNA of the CDR3 is TGCGCCAGCAGCTCCAGCCGAGGACAGATCATAGGGAACACTGAAGCTTTCTTT. As protein: CASSSSRGQIIGNTEAFF.

The rearrangement uses TRBV5-1 and TRBJ2-5; TRBD2 agrees at 11 bases. Germline-derived CDR1 and CDR2 are SGHRS and YFSETQ. Losses at the gene ends were 2 bases for V and 1 base for J; bases not matched to a gene: 4. The CDR3 extends over 16 amino acids. The CDR3 region is CASSFITSGGQETQYF. The CDR3 DNA reads TGCGCCAGCAGCTTTATAACTAGCGGGGGCCAAGAGACCCAGTACTTC. The full variable domain, its missing parts supplied by reference TRBV5-1 and TRBJ2-5, is KAGVTQTPRYLIKTRGQQVTLSCSPISGHRSVSWYQQTPGQGLQFLFEYFSETQRNKGNFPGRFSGRQFSNSRSEMNVSTLELGDSALYLCASSFITSGGQETQYFGPGTRLLVL.

This chain connects TRBV4-1 to TRBJ2-1, with 8 bases identical to TRBD2. CDR1 is MGHRA and CDR2 is YSYEKL in the germline V gene. The V and J ends lost 4 bases and 1 base, in that order; junction bases with no gene match: 6. The CDR3 is made up of 16 amino acids. CDR3 region: CASSRVAGRSYNEQFF. The CDR3 region has the DNA TGCGCCAGCAGCCGAGTAGCGGGGAGATCCTACAATGAGCAGTTCTTC.

The rearrangement joins TRBV10-1 to TRBJ1-2, with a possible D match to TRBD1 (5 bases). The CDR3 consists of 12 residues. Trimming stripped 8 bases from V and 4 bases from J, with 11 bases between. CDR1 is WNHNN, CDR2 SYGVQD, per germline (reference sequence). CDR3 region: CASPAGTYGYTF. The CDR3 nucleotides are TGCGCCAGCCCCGCGGGGACCTATGGCTACACCTTC.

The CDR3 DNA follows: TGCGCCAGCAGCTTTCCTCGCGACTCGTCAGATACGCAGTATTTT. It specifies CASSFPRDSSDTQYF. This rearrangement joins TRBV5-1 to TRBJ2-3, with D unresolved. V lost 2 bases and J 4 bases, leaving 14 bases between the germline ends. There are 15 residues in the CDR3. The germline CDR1 and CDR2 sequences are SGHRS and YFSETQ.

The chain is built from TRBV18 and TRBJ1-2, with D hard to call. The V gene lost 3 bases and the J gene lost 3 bases, with 11 bases spanning the gap. The CDR3 has 14 residues. Germline loops: CDR1 KGHSH, CDR2 LQKENI. In DNA, the CDR3 is TGTGCCAGCTCACCGATGGATAGCGACTATGGCTACACCTTC. It translates to CASSPMDSDYGYTF.

This chain links TRBV6-1 with TRBJ2-4, with 11 bases matching TRBD2. With V trimmed by 4 bases and J by 0 bases, 14 bases remained unmatched. The CDR3 spans 20 residues. Germline-derived CDR1 and CDR2 are MNHNS and SASEGT. For the CDR3, the DNA is TGTGCCAGCAGTGCGTTACCGGGACTAGCGGAACTTTTAGCCAAAAACATTCAGTACTTC. Protein: CASSALPGLAELLAKNIQYF.

The chain combines TRBV13 with TRBJ2-5, with 12 bases matching TRBD2. The J call may be mistaken, given a closer DNA end match to TRBJ2-7. The germline CDR1 and CDR2 sequences are PRHDT and FYEKMQ (reference sequence). There are 17 residues in the CDR3. The CDR3 DNA sequence: TGTGCCAGCAGCCTGACGAAGACTAGCGGGAGTATCTACGAGCAGTACTTC. Protein: CASSLTKTSGSIYEQYF.

This sequence joins TRBV19 and TRBJ1-3, with D tentatively TRBD1 (5 bases). Trimming stripped 7 bases from V and 0 bases from J, with 10 bases between. Looked up from germline, CDR1 is LNHDA and CDR2 is SQIVND (reference sequence). The CDR3 has 14 residues. For the CDR3, the DNA is TGTGCCAGTACGGGGGGTAGCTCTGGAAACACCATATATTTT. It translates to CASTGGSSGNTIYF.

The rearrangement joins TRBV7-8 to TRBJ2-3, with TRBD2 matching 8 bases. The CDR3 is 17 amino acids. Losses at the gene ends were 0 bases for V and 2 bases for J; bases not matched to a gene: 7. Germline CDR1 SGHVS, CDR2 FQNEAQ. This chain's CDR3 is CASSLASPAGATDTQYF. The CDR3 nucleotides are TGTGCCAGCAGCTTAGCATCTCCAGCGGGAGCCACAGATACGCAGTATTTT.

This chain uses TRBV7-2 with TRBJ2-7; TRBD2 agrees at 7 bases. Trimming took 5 bases from V and 9 from J; bases not matched to a gene: 13. The CDR3 has 14 residues. Germline CDR1 reads SGHTA; CDR2 reads FQGNSA. This CDR3 reads CASSPPGLWGGQYF. CDR3 DNA sequence: TGTGCCAGCAGCCCCCCCGGCCTTTGGGGGGGGCAGTACTTC. Supplemented by reference TRBV7-2 and TRBJ2-7, the full variable domain reads GAGVSQSPSNKVTEKGKDVELRCDPISGHTALYWYRQSLGQGLEFLIYFQGNSAPDKSGLPSDRFSAERTGGSVSTLTIQRTQQEDSAVYLCASSPPGLWGGQYFGPGTRLTVT.

The chain employs TRBV4-3 and TRBJ2-3; weak D call: TRBD2 (6 bases). This CDR3 is built from 15 residues. The V gene's germline CDR1 is LGHNA and CDR2 YSLEER. Trimming left V 2 bases short and J 3 bases short, with 12 bases between. The CDR3, as DNA: TGCGCCAGCAGCCAATTGGGGGGTAGAACAGATACGCAGTATTTT. This translates into CASSQLGGRTDTQYF.